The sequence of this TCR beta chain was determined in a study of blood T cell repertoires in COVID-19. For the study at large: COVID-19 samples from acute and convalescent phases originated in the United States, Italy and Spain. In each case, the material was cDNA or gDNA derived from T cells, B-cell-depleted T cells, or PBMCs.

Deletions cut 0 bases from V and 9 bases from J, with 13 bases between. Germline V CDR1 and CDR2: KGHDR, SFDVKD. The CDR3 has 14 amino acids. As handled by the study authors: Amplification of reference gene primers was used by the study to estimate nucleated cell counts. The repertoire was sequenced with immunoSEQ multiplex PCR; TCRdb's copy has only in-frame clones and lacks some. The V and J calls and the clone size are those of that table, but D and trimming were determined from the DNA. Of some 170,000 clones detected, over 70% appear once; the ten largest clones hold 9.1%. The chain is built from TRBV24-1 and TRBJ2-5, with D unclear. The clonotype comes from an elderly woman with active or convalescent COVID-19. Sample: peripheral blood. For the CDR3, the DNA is TGTGCCACCAGTGATTTGAGTAGTAGAAATGCCCAGTACTTC. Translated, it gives CATSDLSSRNAQYF.